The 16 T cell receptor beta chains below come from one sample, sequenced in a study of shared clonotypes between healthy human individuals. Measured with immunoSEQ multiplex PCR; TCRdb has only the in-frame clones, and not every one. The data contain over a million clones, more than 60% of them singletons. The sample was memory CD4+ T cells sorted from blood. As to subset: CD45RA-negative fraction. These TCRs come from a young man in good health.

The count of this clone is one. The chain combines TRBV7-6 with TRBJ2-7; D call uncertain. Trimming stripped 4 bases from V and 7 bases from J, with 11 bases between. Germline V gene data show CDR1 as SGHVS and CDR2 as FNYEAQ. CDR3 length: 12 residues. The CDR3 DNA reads TGTGCCAGCAGCTCCCAAACTAAAGAGCAGTACTTC. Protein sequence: CASSSQTKEQYF. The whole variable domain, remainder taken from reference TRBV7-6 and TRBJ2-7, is GAGVSQSPRYKVTKRGQDVALRCDPISGHVSLYWYRQALGQGPEFLTYFNYEAQQDKSGLPNDRFSAERPEGSISTLTIQRTEQRDSAMYRCASSSQTKEQYFGPGTRLTVT.

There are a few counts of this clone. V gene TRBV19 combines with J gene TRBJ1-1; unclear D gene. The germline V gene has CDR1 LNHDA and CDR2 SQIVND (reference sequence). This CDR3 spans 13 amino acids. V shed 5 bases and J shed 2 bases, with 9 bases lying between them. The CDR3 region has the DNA TGTGCCAGTAGTTTGCGACATAACACTGAAGCTTTCTTT. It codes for CASSLRHNTEAFF.

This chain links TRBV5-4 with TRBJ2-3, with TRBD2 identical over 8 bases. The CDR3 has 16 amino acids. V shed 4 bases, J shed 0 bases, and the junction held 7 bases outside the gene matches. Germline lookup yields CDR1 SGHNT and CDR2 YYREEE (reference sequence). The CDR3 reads CASSPGAGESTDTQYF. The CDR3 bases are TGTGCCAGCAGCCCCGGAGCGGGGGAGAGCACAGATACGCAGTATTTT.

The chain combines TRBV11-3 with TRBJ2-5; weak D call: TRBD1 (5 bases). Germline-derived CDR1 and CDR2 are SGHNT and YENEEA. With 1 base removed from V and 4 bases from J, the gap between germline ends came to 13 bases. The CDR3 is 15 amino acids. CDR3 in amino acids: CASSLGGRVGETQYF. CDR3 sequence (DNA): TGTGCCAGCAGCTTAGGAGGCAGGGTAGGAGAGACCCAGTACTTC.

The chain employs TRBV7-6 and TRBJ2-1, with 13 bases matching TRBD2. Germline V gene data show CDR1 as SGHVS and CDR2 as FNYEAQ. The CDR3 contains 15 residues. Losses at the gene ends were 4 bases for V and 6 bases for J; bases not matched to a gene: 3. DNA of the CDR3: TGTGCCAGCAGCTCCGGACTAGCGGGAGCCAATGAGCAGTTCTTC. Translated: CASSSGLAGANEQFF.

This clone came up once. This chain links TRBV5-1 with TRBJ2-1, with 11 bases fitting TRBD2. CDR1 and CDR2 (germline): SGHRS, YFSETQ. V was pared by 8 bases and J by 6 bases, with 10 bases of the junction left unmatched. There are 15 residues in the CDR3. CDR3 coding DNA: TGCGCCAGTGGTACCGGGACTAGCGGTTTCAATGAGCAGTTCTTC. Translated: CASGTGTSGFNEQFF.

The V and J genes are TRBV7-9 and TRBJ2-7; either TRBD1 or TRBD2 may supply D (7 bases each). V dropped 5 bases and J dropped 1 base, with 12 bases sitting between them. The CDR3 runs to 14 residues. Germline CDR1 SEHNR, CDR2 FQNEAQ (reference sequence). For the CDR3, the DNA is TGTGCCAGCAGCCCAGGGGGGGGATCCTACGAGCAGTACTTC. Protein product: CASSPGGGSYEQYF.

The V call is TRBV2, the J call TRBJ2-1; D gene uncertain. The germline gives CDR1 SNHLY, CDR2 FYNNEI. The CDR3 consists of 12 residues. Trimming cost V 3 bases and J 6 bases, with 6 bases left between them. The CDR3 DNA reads TGTGCCAGCAGTGAGTTGATCAATGAGCAGTTCTTC. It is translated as CASSELINEQFF.

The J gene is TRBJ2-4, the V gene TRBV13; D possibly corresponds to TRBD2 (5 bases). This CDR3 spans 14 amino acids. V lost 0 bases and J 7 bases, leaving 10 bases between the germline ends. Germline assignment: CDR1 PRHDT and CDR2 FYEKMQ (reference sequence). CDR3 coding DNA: TGTGCCAGCAGCTTAGGGGAAAGGAGGAACATTCAGTACTTC. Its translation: CASSLGERRNIQYF.

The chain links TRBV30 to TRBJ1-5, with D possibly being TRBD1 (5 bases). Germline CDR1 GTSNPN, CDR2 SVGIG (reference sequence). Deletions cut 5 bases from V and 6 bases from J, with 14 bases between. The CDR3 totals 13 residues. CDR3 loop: CAWGGVTGQPQHF. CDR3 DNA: TGTGCCTGGGGGGGGGTGACCGGTCAGCCCCAGCATTTT.

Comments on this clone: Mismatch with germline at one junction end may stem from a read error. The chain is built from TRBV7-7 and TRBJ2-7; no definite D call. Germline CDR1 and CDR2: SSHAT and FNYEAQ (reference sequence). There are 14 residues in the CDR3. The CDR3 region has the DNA TGTGCTAGCAGCTTATACGTAAATTCGGGCGAGCAGTACTTC. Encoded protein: CASSLYVNSGEQYF.

The CDR3 region is CASSGGLAGGPSREQFF. The CDR3 DNA sequence: TGTGCCAGCAGTGGGGGATTAGCGGGAGGGCCGTCACGTGAGCAGTTCTTC. This sequence joins TRBV2 and TRBJ2-1, with 11 bases aligning to TRBD2. J lost 9 bases, V lost 4 bases, and 14 bases had no gene match. The CDR3 consists of 17 residues. Germline lookup yields CDR1 SNHLY and CDR2 FYNNEI.

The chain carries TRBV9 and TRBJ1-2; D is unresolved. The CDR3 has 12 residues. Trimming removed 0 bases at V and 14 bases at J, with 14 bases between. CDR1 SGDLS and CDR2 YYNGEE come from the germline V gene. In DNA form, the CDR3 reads TGTGCCAGCAGCGTAGTAACTTGGCCGGGAACCTTC. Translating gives CASSVVTWPGTF.

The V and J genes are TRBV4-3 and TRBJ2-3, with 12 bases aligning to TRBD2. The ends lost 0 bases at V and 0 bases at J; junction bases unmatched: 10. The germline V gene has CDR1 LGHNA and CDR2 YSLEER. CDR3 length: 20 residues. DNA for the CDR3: TGCGCCAGCAGCCAAGATCGAGGGCTAGCGGGAGGGGGTAGCACAGATACGCAGTATTTT. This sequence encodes CASSQDRGLAGGGSTDTQYF.

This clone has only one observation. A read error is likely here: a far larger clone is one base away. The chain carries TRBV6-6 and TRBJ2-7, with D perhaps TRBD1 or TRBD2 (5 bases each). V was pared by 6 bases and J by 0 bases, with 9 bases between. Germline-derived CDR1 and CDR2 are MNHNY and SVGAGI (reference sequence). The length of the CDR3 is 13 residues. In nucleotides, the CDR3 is TGTGCCAGCAGACCAGGGAGCTCCTACGAGCAGTACTTC. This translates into CASRPGSSYEQYF.

The CDR3 nucleotides are TGCGCCAGCAGCCAAGATTTGATTATGAGCTCCTACAATGAGCAGTTCTTC. Its protein is CASSQDLIMSSYNEQFF. V usage is TRBV4-3 and J usage is TRBJ2-1; unclear D gene. Germline CDR1 reads LGHNA; CDR2 reads YSLEER. The CDR3 is 17 residues long. Deletions cut 0 bases from V and 0 bases from J, with 12 bases between.